The entry below gives a single T cell receptor beta chain sequence along with its context. These data belong to a study of blood T cell repertoires in COVID-19. The overall study: Some COVID-19 samples were acute and others convalescent; all came from the United States, Italy and Spain. Nucleic acid was either cDNA or gDNA, and it came from T cells, B-cell-depleted T cells, or PBMCs.

The V gene's germline CDR1 is SGHAT and CDR2 FQNNGV. The CDR3 contains 16 residues. V shed 3 bases, J shed 5 bases, and the junction held 9 bases outside the gene matches. Authors' methods: It was from reference gene primer amplification that nucleated cell counts were estimated. Here immunoSEQ multiplex PCR was the method, and the copy in TCRdb shows in-frame clones only, minus some. V and J calls and clone size are those listed in that table; D and trimming were worked out from the DNA. Of under 250,000 clones detected, 65% to 90% appear once; the ten largest clones hold less than 15%. This TCR was recovered from a human donor in a cohort sampled during active COVID-19. The sequencing input was peripheral blood. This sequence joins TRBV11-2 and TRBJ2-5; 10 nucleotides line up with TRBD2. The CDR3 loop reads CASSLLSGRAGETQYF. DNA for the CDR3: TGTGCCAGCAGCTTGCTGAGCGGGAGGGCCGGGGAGACCCAGTACTTC. The whole variable domain, filled in from reference TRBV11-2 and TRBJ2-5, reads EAGVAQSPRYKIIEKRQSVAFWCNPISGHATLYWYQQILGQGPKLLIQFQNNGVVDDSQLPKDRFSAERLKGVDSTLKIQPAKLEDSAVYLCASSLLSGRAGETQYFGPGTRLLVL.